The clone carrying this TCR beta chain showed up many times. In TCRdb, the 5' RACE reads were re-called with MiXCR into one record per CDR3 protein. The table lists 39,000 or so distinct CDR3 sequences, less than 7% of them singletons. The data derive from a study of early T cells in non-severe SARS-CoV-2 infection. The V segment lost 5 bases and the J segment 0 bases; nucleotides outside the gene matches: 8. CDR3 length: 17 amino acids. The V gene's germline CDR1 is SGHTA and CDR2 FQGNSA. The chain recombines TRBV7-2 with TRBJ2-1, with TRBD2 matching over 9 bases. This material consisted of whole blood, taken at baseline. The receptor was isolated from an adult who was a healthcare worker with PCR-confirmed SARS-CoV-2 infection or an uninfected control (not recorded which). Here the CDR3 reads CASSRRAGGPSYNEQFF. The DNA for the CDR3 is TGTGCCAGCAGCCGAAGGGCGGGAGGGCCCTCCTACAATGAGCAGTTCTTC.